The TCR beta chain described here comes from a study of T cell responses to AZD1222 COVID-19 vaccine. Study-wide points: Only a handful of AZD1222 recipients, more than 5 in all, had baseline seropositivity.

Germline lookup yields CDR1 SGHAT and CDR2 FQNNGV. The CDR3 sequence is 18 residues long. Losses at the gene ends were 3 bases for V and 3 bases for J; bases not matched to a gene: 9. Sequencing was performed with immunoSEQ multiplex PCR; in TCRdb, only in-frame clones are kept and a portion is missing. Seen here are about 130,000 clones, just under 95% observed once, and the top ten hold about 6.7%. Comment on this clone: The antigen is unknown.

The V call is TRBV11-2, the J call TRBJ2-1; 12 bases map to TRBD2. The origin of this receptor is an adult who received the AZD1222 COVID-19 vaccine. Sequences were derived from peripheral blood, sampled 28 days after the second AZD1222 dose. CDR3 in amino acids: CASSFRLAGARNYNEQFF. CDR3 nucleotide sequence: TGTGCCAGCAGCTTTCGACTAGCGGGGGCCAGAAACTACAATGAGCAGTTCTTC.